This T cell receptor (beta chain) was identified during a study of molecular identifiers for immune sequencing clone quantification. With 10%, 30% or 50% of RNA, about 20,000 to 1,100,000 naive CD8 T cells were sequenced. Bulk TCR libraries used previously described methods and listed TCR primers. TCRdb re-analysed the PCR reads in MiXCR, keeping a single row per CDR3 protein. The top ten clones hold around 0.84% of a sample with about half a million distinct CDR3 sequences, around a fifth of them seen once. Between the trimmed V and J ends, which lost 3 bases and 4 bases, there was a span of 19 bases. The CDR3 spans 16 residues. From germline, CDR1 is SGHDT and CDR2 YYEEEE.

The specimen was naive CD8+ T cells from blood, with Jurkat cell RNA spiked in. This sample's subset: FACS-sorted CD8+CD4-CCR7+CD45RA+ naive T cells. The source of this sequence is a human donor in good health. Some libraries in this study had Jurkat cell RNA spiked in. The chain employs TRBV5-6 and TRBJ1-2; tentative D call: TRBD1 (5 bases). The CDR3 spells CASSSVSDSGRYGYTF. CDR3 bases: TGTGCCAGCAGCTCGGTTAGTGACAGCGGACGCTATGGCTACACCTTC.